Shown below are 11 T cell receptor beta chains from a single sample sequenced in a study of cytomegalovirus exposure and HLA in healthy donors. In the PCR, 60 Vbeta and 13 Jbeta primers were used. Sequenced by immunoSEQ multiplex PCR; TCRdb stores in-frame clones only, minus some. The sample consists of under 150,000 clones, 80% of them appearing once. The sequenced sample consisted of PBMCs. These receptors all come from a man aged 40-55 years in good health and CMV-seropositive.

The V gene is TRBV5-6, the J gene TRBJ2-1, with a tentative D call TRBD2 (6 bases). Trimming took 4 bases from V and 8 from J, leaving 25 bases between them. CDR3 size: 17 residues. Germline CDR1 and CDR2: SGHDT and YYEEEE. CDR3 amino acids: CASSRWLDRGRPHEQFF. The CDR3 coding sequence is TGTGCCAGCAGCCGGTGGCTCGATCGGGGGAGACCCCATGAGCAGTTCTTC.

This chain uses TRBV19 with TRBJ1-1, with TRBD1 matching over 7 bases. CDR1 is LNHDA and CDR2 is SQIVND in the germline V gene (reference sequence). The V segment lost 10 bases and the J segment 7 bases; nucleotides outside the gene matches: 12. The CDR3 loop spans 13 amino acids. The CDR3 DNA reads TGTGCCACCAAGGACAGGAGAGGTAGTGAAGCTTTCTTT. Its translation is CATKDRRGSEAFF.

In this sample, this clone turned up once. The gene calls are TRBV4-3 and TRBJ1-4; no firm D call. The V gene lost 0 bases and the J gene lost 4 bases, with 15 bases spanning the gap. CDR1 is LGHNA, CDR2 YSLEER, per germline. The CDR3 runs 17 residues. The CDR3 is CASSQEGGLAINEKLFF. In DNA form, the CDR3 reads TGCGCCAGCAGCCAAGAAGGAGGGCTGGCAATTAATGAAAAACTGTTTTTT.

As to this clone: The same CDR3 is also encoded by other DNA sequences in this sample. V is TRBV7-2 and J is TRBJ2-1; D is perhaps TRBD1 (6 bases). The CDR3 loop spans 15 amino acids. V was trimmed by 0 bases and J by 1 base, leaving 7 bases between them. Germline CDR1 is SGHTA and CDR2 is FQGNSA. CDR3 in amino acids: CASSLARGSYNEQFF. The CDR3 DNA reads TGTGCCAGCAGCTTAGCCAGGGGTTCCTACAATGAGCAGTTCTTC.

This chain connects TRBV19 to TRBJ1-1, with D tentatively TRBD1 (6 bases). This CDR3 is 14 amino acids long. Germline CDR1 is LNHDA and CDR2 is SQIVND (reference sequence). The V gene lost 5 bases and the J gene lost 0 bases, with 10 bases spanning the gap. This chain's CDR3 is CASSSQGMNTEAFF. CDR3 coding DNA: TGTGCCAGTAGTTCACAGGGCATGAACACTGAAGCTTTCTTT.

The chain has TRBV2 and TRBJ2-2; tentative D call: TRBD2 (6 bases). This CDR3 comprises 14 residues. Between the trimmed V and J ends, which lost 7 bases and 6 bases, there was a span of 15 bases. CDR1 SNHLY and CDR2 FYNNEI come from the germline V gene. The CDR3 region has the DNA TGTGCCAGCAAGCCGGGACTCCGGTCCGGGGAGCTGTTTTTT. As protein: CASKPGLRSGELFF.

V is TRBV5-4 and J is TRBJ2-7; D gene uncertain. V gave up 2 bases and J gave up 3 bases, with 9 bases separating them. CDR1 is SGHNT, CDR2 YYREEE, per germline (reference sequence). This CDR3 is 13 amino acids long. CDR3 protein: CASSFSPNYEQYF. The CDR3 DNA sequence: TGTGCCAGCAGCTTTAGTCCTAACTACGAGCAGTACTTC.

V gene TRBV29-1 combines with J gene TRBJ2-7; 8 bases align to TRBD1. V gave up 6 bases and J gave up 5 bases; unmatched junction bases: 12. Germline values: CDR1 SQVTM, CDR2 ANQGSEA. This CDR3 spans 14 amino acids. The CDR3 region is CSVETRDRPNEQYF. CDR3 DNA sequence: TGCAGCGTCGAAACCCGGGACAGGCCAAACGAGCAGTACTTC.

This clone was counted a few times. The chain recombines TRBV19 with TRBJ1-6, with 10 bases that match TRBD1. J gave up 11 bases and V 5 bases, and 6 bases lay outside the gene matches. Germline loops: CDR1 LNHDA, CDR2 SQIVND (reference sequence). The CDR3 covers 14 residues. The CDR3 spells CASSSGQGLAPLHF. The CDR3 DNA reads as TGTGCCAGTAGTTCGGGACAGGGGTTAGCACCCCTCCACTTT.

The rearrangement joins TRBV7-2 to TRBJ1-4; 7 positions match TRBD1. The CDR3 has 15 amino acids. The V gene's germline CDR1 is SGHTA and CDR2 FQGNSA. The junction had 7 bases not matched to a gene; V was cut back by 5 bases and J by 4 bases. The CDR3 spells CASSPRPGGNEKLFF. Here the CDR3 DNA reads TGTGCCAGCAGCCCGAGGCCAGGGGGTAATGAAAAACTGTTTTTT.

The J gene is TRBJ2-1, the V gene TRBV14; the match to TRBD2 covers 9 bases. V was pared by 0 bases and J by 7 bases, with 10 bases of the junction left unmatched. Germline CDR1 reads SGHDN; CDR2 reads FVKESK. CDR3 size: 17 residues. In DNA, the CDR3 is TGTGCCAGCAGCCAAGAGAGAGGCGGGGGGGCTTGGAATGAGCAGTTCTTC. Encoded protein: CASSQERGGGAWNEQFF.